The 3 T cell receptor beta chains below all came from one sample that was sequenced in a study of T cell responses to AZD1222 COVID-19 vaccine. Data came from immunoSEQ multiplex PCR; TCRdb stores just in-frame clones and leaves some out. Here the sample spans 42,000 or so clones, over 75% being singletons. Sequencing was performed on peripheral blood, taken 28 days after the second dose of the MenACWY control vaccine. All receptors derive from an adult who received the MenACWY meningococcal vaccine as a control.

The chain recombines TRBV28 with TRBJ1-2; 7 bases fit TRBD1. The CDR3 is 13 residues long. The J segment lost 4 bases and the V segment lost 3 bases, leaving 2 bases of the junction unmatched. CDR1 MDHEN and CDR2 SYDVKM come from the germline V gene. CDR3 loop: CASSFRGVYGYTF. In DNA form, the CDR3 reads TGTGCCAGCAGTTTCAGGGGGGTCTATGGCTACACCTTC.

The chain couples TRBV7-2 to TRBJ1-1; 7 nucleotides agree with TRBD1. The junction had 16 bases not matched to a gene; V was cut back by 5 bases and J by 1 base. Germline lookup yields CDR1 SGHTA and CDR2 FQGNSA. CDR3 length: 18 residues. CDR3 sequence reads: CASSPPHGQVGGNTEAFF. CDR3 nucleotide sequence: TGTGCCAGCAGCCCACCGCACGGACAGGTTGGGGGGAACACTGAAGCTTTCTTT. Filled out from reference TRBV7-2 and TRBJ1-1, the complete variable domain reads GAGVSQSPSNKVTEKGKDVELRCDPISGHTALYWYRQSLGQGLEFLIYFQGNSAPDKSGLPSDRFSAERTGGSVSTLTIQRTQQEDSAVYLCASSPPHGQVGGNTEAFFGQGTRLTVV.

The rearrangement uses TRBV3-1 (or the pseudogene TRBV3-2) and TRBJ1-4; a weak D match, TRBD1 (5 bases). CDR3 length equals 15 residues. Germline lookup yields CDR1 LGHDT and CDR2 YNNKEL (reference sequence). The ends were cut back, 1 base at V and 11 bases at J, with 17 bases in the middle. CDR3 sequence reads: CASSQVGPFEEKLFF. The CDR3 DNA reads as TGTGCCAGCAGCCAAGTGGGGCCGTTTGAGGAGAAACTGTTTTTT.